Detailed here is one T cell receptor (beta chain). Its specificity is not known. Germline values: CDR1 KGHSH, CDR2 LQKENI. V shed 2 bases and J 4 bases; nucleotides not matched to a gene: 11. This CDR3 contains 17 residues. Only in-frame clones appear in the TCRdb table, and some are missing; sequencing was by immunoSEQ multiplex PCR. The sample lists around 140,000 clones; around 81% were seen once. The sample belongs to a study of cytotoxic CD8 clonotypes in ibrutinib-treated CLL. Study as a whole: Productive templates per sample averaged roughly 230,000; productive rearrangements, some 99,000. Notes on the study in general: Baseline levels were approached again at progression, after clonality had risen at ibrutinib response.

The sequence was collected from a human donor with chronic lymphocytic leukemia. The gene calls are TRBV18 and TRBJ1-1, with 9 bases aligning to TRBD1. The specimen comprised PBMCs, sampled after 36 months of ibrutinib treatment. CDR3 sequence (DNA): TGTGCCAGCTCACCATACAGACAGGGGGAATGGGGCACTGAAGCTTTCTTT. The encoded protein is CASSPYRQGEWGTEAFF. Combining the CDR3 with reference TRBV18 and TRBJ1-1 gives the whole variable domain NAGVMQNPRHLVRRRGQEARLRCSPMKGHSHVYWYRQLPEEGLKFMVYLQKENIIDESGMPKERFSAEFPKEGPSILRIQQVVRGDSAAYFCASSPYRQGEWGTEAFFGQGTRLTVV.